Described below is a single TCR beta chain sequence and its context. The CDR3 runs 16 residues. V was pared by 2 bases and J by 3 bases, with 5 bases of the junction left unmatched. This sample is drawn from a study of T-cell memory formation after mild COVID-19. Study information: TCR clusters were mostly donor specific.

In TCRdb, the 5' RACE reads were re-called with MiXCR into one record per CDR3 protein. The data show some 440,000 distinct CDR3 sequences, around 27% seen once. The receptor comes from an adult woman who had mild COVID-19 (a few samples of this study predate the infection). Cell type and time point are not known. The chain joins TRBV12-3 or TRBV12-4 to TRBJ2-5; the match to TRBD2 covers 11 bases. Sequencing was done on a sample of PBMCs or a T cell subset sorted from them (not recorded which). The CDR3 loop reads CASSLWLAGGKETQYF. The CDR3 DNA follows: TGTGCCAGCAGTTTATGGCTAGCGGGGGGCAAAGAGACCCAGTACTTC.